A selection of T cell receptor beta chains follows, all from one sample in a study of T cell responses to AZD1222 COVID-19 vaccine. Some clones are missing from TCRdb's copy, which holds only in-frame ones; the method was immunoSEQ multiplex PCR. This sample has 120,000 or so clones, with roughly 84% found just once. Sequencing used peripheral blood, obtained on day 0 of AZD1222 vaccination. The receptors were gathered from an adult in good health. Each CDR3 is given with its conserved first and last residue. The order of the fields is V gene, clone size, J gene, D gene, CDR3 DNA, CDR3 protein. A D gene is named only where the DNA matches it firmly. Rows give clone size only sometimes, using once, few, many, or a class for an expanded clone.

TRBV9,.,TRBJ1-1,.,TGTGCCAGCAGCGTAATGGGGGGCAATACTGAAGCTTTCTTT,CASSVMGGNTEAFF
TRBV7-9,.,TRBJ1-2,.,TGTGCCAGCAGCTTAGAGGCGCGGAACTATGGCTACACCTTC,CASSLEARNYGYTF
TRBV27,once,TRBJ2-5,.,TGTGCCAGCAGTTTATCAACAGAGCAAGAGACCCAGTACTTC,CASSLSTEQETQYF
TRBV2,few,TRBJ2-7,.,TGTGCCAGCAGTTTGAGAGGGACTCGCGAGCAGTACTTC,CASSLRGTREQYF
TRBV28,.,TRBJ2-1,TRBD2,TGTGCCAGCGACGAGCGGGGGGTGTCTCGGTACAATGAGCAGTTCTTC,CASDERGVSRYNEQFF
TRBV15,.,TRBJ1-2,.,TGTGCCACCAGCAGAGAGCGTGGGGTAAACTATGGCTACACCTTC,CATSRERGVNYGYTF
TRBV19,few,TRBJ2-7,.,TGTGCCAGTAGTACCCTCACAGGGAACTCCTACGAGCAGTACTTC,CASSTLTGNSYEQYF
TRBV10-3,.,TRBJ2-2,.,TGTGCCATCAGCCAGACCGGGGAGCTGTTTTTT,CAISQTGELFF
TRBV6-5,once,TRBJ1-2,.,TGTGCCAGCAGTTTTTTGGGAACTGCGAGACCCTACACCTTC,CASSFLGTARPYTF
TRBV9,.,TRBJ1-2,.,TGTGCCAGCAGCTTAGGCGGGAGACCTAACTATGGCTACACCTTC,CASSLGGRPNYGYTF
TRBV10-3,.,TRBJ1-6,.,TGTGCCATCAGTGAGTCGGTTTTTGCGTCACCCCTCCACTTT,CAISESVFASPLHF
TRBV30,.,TRBJ2-2,.,TGTGCCTGGAGTGGCAGGAACACCGGGGAGCTGTTTTTT,CAWSGRNTGELFF
TRBV11-2,.,TRBJ2-1,TRBD1,TGTGCCAGCAGCCCGGGACAGAGGCAGTTCTTC,CASSPGQRQFF
TRBV24-1,.,TRBJ2-3,TRBD2,TGTGCCACCAGCACGCGCGCGGGGGGCCTCCTCGGTGTGCCAGATACGCAGTATTTT,CATSTRAGGLLGVPDTQYF
TRBV6-1,.,TRBJ1-6,.,TGTGCCAGCAGTGAAGCGCAAGAAAATTCACCCCTCCACTTT,CASSEAQENSPLHF
TRBV2,once,TRBJ1-1,TRBD1,TGTGCCAGCATTTGGACAGGGAGGACTGAAGCTTTCTTT,CASIWTGRTEAFF
TRBV29-1,once,TRBJ2-3,TRBD2,TGCAGCGCCCGGACTAGCGGGGGGGCCGCAGATACGCAGTATTTT,CSARTSGGAADTQYF
TRBV30,.,TRBJ1-1,.,TGTGCCTGGGATGTTATGGGGCTCCTCCCCGGTGGAGCGGAAGCTTTCTTT,CAWDVMGLLPGGAEAFF
TRBV29-1,.,TRBJ2-7,.,TGCAGCGTATTAACGCGGCTCATTGGGGCCTACGAGCAGTACTTC,CSVLTRLIGAYEQYF
TRBV12-1,.,TRBJ1-5,.,TGTGCCAGCAGCTCGCACTGGGCAGGGGAGGATCAGCCCCAGCATTTT,CASSSHWAGEDQPQHF
TRBV6-6,.,TRBJ2-7,.,TGTGCCAGCATTCGAACGGCCGGGACGGGAAGCTCCTACGAGCAGTACTTC,CASIRTAGTGSSYEQYF
TRBV3-1/TRBV3-2,.,TRBJ2-1,TRBD1,TGTGCCAGCACCCCGGGACAGGGACATGAGCAGTTCTTC,CASTPGQGHEQFF
TRBV7-8,.,TRBJ2-1,.,TGTGCCAGCAGCTTAAGAAATAGTCCGGTGGGGCACAATGAGCAGTTCTTC,CASSLRNSPVGHNEQFF
TRBV10-3,.,TRBJ2-1,.,TGTGCCATCAGTGAGTCAGGGGGAGGGTTCGGGAATGAGCAGTTCTTC,CAISESGGGFGNEQFF
TRBV6-5,.,TRBJ1-1,.,TGTGCCAGCAGTTTTGGCAGGGTGAACACTGAAGCTTTCTTT,CASSFGRVNTEAFF
TRBV9,.,TRBJ1-6,TRBD1,TGTGCCAGCAGCGCCCGGACAGGGTGGAATTCACCCCTCCACTTT,CASSARTGWNSPLHF
TRBV7-2,.,TRBJ1-2,.,TGTGCCAGCACCCCCCGCGCATTAGCCTATGGCTACACCTTC,CASTPRALAYGYTF
TRBV6-2/TRBV6-3,.,TRBJ1-1,.,TGTGCCAGCAGTTACTCCCCGCCGGGGGGTATATACACTGAAGCTTTCTTT,CASSYSPPGGIYTEAFF
TRBV2,.,TRBJ1-6,.,TGTGCCAGCAGTGACGAAAGGAGGCACCATAATTCACCCCTCCACTTT,CASSDERRHHNSPLHF
TRBV9,.,TRBJ1-2,.,TGTGCCAGCAGCGTAGTTGGTAGCGGCTACACCTTC,CASSVVGSGYTF
TRBV3-1/TRBV3-2,.,TRBJ1-1,.,TGTGCCAGCAGCCGAACGAACACTGAAGCTTTCTTT,CASSRTNTEAFF
TRBV7-2,.,TRBJ2-7,.,TGTGCCAGCAGCTTAAGAGGCGGTCCCACCTACGAGCAGTACTTC,CASSLRGGPTYEQYF
TRBV5-1,.,TRBJ2-6,TRBD2,TGCGCCAGCAGCTCGCCAAGAGCGGGGAAGCTCCCCGGGGGCAACGTCCTGACTTTC,CASSSPRAGKLPGGNVLTF
TRBV12-5,.,TRBJ2-3,.,TGTGCTAGTGGTTTGTTAGTCGGGGCCCTCACAGATACGCAGTATTTT,CASGLLVGALTDTQYF
TRBV3-1/TRBV3-2,.,TRBJ2-2,.,TGTGCCAGCAGCCAAGAGTCCGGCGTCCAGAGCGCGAACACCGGGGAGCTGTTTTTT,CASSQESGVQSANTGELFF
TRBV12-3/TRBV12-4,.,TRBJ1-3,.,TGTGCCAGCAGTTTAGGAAACACCATATATTTT,CASSLGNTIYF
TRBV5-6,.,TRBJ2-2,.,TGTGCCAGCAGCTTGTACTTTCTGACTGCGAACACCGGGGAGCTGTTTTTT,CASSLYFLTANTGELFF
TRBV3-1/TRBV3-2,.,TRBJ2-5,TRBD2,TGTGCCAGCAGCCATGGGACTAGCAGAGAGACCCAGTACTTC,CASSHGTSRETQYF
TRBV7-9,.,TRBJ2-1,TRBD1,TGTGCCAGCAGGAAGACAGGGCCGTACAATGAGCAGTTCTTC,CASRKTGPYNEQFF
TRBV27,.,TRBJ1-1,.,TGTGCCAGCAGTACCATACAGGCCATTCACACTGAAGCTTTCTTT,CASSTIQAIHTEAFF
TRBV7-8,.,TRBJ2-1,.,TGTGCCAGCAGCCCCCCCAGGGGGAGGAATGAGCAGTTCTTC,CASSPPRGRNEQFF
TRBV5-8,few,TRBJ1-3,.,TGTGCCAGCAGCTTTAGGGGAGAGGTTGGAAACACCATATATTTT,CASSFRGEVGNTIYF
TRBV28,.,TRBJ2-5,.,TGTGCCAGCAGTCCTCATTGGGCCGCTAGCCGGGAGACCCAGTACTTC,CASSPHWAASRETQYF
TRBV6-5,.,TRBJ1-2,TRBD1,TGTGCCAGCAGAACCTTGACAGGGTCGGGCGGCTACACCTTC,CASRTLTGSGGYTF
TRBV11-3,.,TRBJ2-7,.,TGTGCCAGCAGCCCCCCCTCGCTCCACGAGCAGTACTTC,CASSPPSLHEQYF
TRBV5-1,few,TRBJ1-6,TRBD1,TGCGCCAGCAGCTTGGCAGGGGGTAATAATTCACCCCTCCACTTT,CASSLAGGNNSPLHF
TRBV5-4,.,TRBJ2-7,TRBD1,TGTGCCAGCAGCTTGGGACAGGGTGCCTCCTACGAGCAGTACTTC,CASSLGQGASYEQYF
TRBV5-1,.,TRBJ1-5,.,TGCGCCAGCAGCTTGCTAGTGGGTCAGCCCCAGCATTTT,CASSLLVGQPQHF
TRBV27,.,TRBJ2-5,TRBD1,TGTGCCAGCGGTCCGGGACAGGTCGACCAGTACTTC,CASGPGQVDQYF
TRBV24-1,.,TRBJ2-4,.,TGTGCCACCAGTGACGTCGGTGCGGGGACCAAAAACATTCAGTACTTC,CATSDVGAGTKNIQYF
TRBV24-1,.,TRBJ1-5,.,TGTGCCACCAGTGATTTGGAGGATTCTAGCAATCAGCCCCAGCATTTT,CATSDLEDSSNQPQHF
TRBV20-1,.,TRBJ2-7,.,TGCAGTGCTAGTGAATGGTTGACGGCCTCCTACGAGCAGTACTTC,CSASEWLTASYEQYF
TRBV27,.,TRBJ2-1,.,TGTGCCAGCAGTTATCTACAGGGCTTTTACAATGAGCAGTTCTTC,CASSYLQGFYNEQFF
TRBV15,once,TRBJ2-5,.,TGTGCCACCAGCAGAGGAACTAGGGAGACCCAGTACTTC,CATSRGTRETQYF
TRBV25-1,.,TRBJ1-1,.,TGTGCCAGCAGCGCGAGGGGCACTGAAGCTTTCTTT,CASSARGTEAFF
TRBV19,.,TRBJ1-1,.,TGTGCCAGTAGTATAACGAACACTGAAGCTTTCTTT,CASSITNTEAFF
TRBV19,.,TRBJ2-2,TRBD1,TGTGCCAGTAGATTAGGGGGCGAAACCGGGGAGCTGTTTTTT,CASRLGGETGELFF
TRBV2,.,TRBJ2-5,.,TGTGCCAGCAGTGAGGCCGGGATGTGGCAAGAGACCCAGTACTTC,CASSEAGMWQETQYF
TRBV5-1,.,TRBJ2-4,TRBD2,TGCGCCAGCAGCTTGAGCGGGGGGCAAAACATTCAGTACTTC,CASSLSGGQNIQYF